In its sample, the clone carrying this TCR beta chain was seen a few times. This CDR3 has 12 residues. The V end was cut by 4 bases, the J end by 0 bases, with 7 bases between. Germline lookup yields CDR1 SQVTM and CDR2 ANQGSEA. This sample was taken from a study of T cells in Graves' hyperthyroidism and ophthalmopathy. TCR beta CDR3 regions were amplified from RNA transcripts. The HTBI primer set drove a first-round RT-PCR of the TCR CDR3. A single record per CDR3 protein comes from TCRdb applying MiXCR to the multiplex PCR reads. The repertoire consists of more than 500,000 distinct CDR3 sequences, with around 43% occurring once and the leading ten covering about two fifths.

Sequencing input: peripheral blood or thyroid tissue (not recorded which). The sequence derives from an adult woman with Graves' disease, either hyperthyroidism or ophthalmopathy (not recorded which). The chain is built from TRBV29-1 and TRBJ2-7; no clear D. The DNA of the CDR3 is TGCAGCGTTGGGCCGAGCTCCTACGAGCAGTACTTC. It translates to CSVGPSSYEQYF.